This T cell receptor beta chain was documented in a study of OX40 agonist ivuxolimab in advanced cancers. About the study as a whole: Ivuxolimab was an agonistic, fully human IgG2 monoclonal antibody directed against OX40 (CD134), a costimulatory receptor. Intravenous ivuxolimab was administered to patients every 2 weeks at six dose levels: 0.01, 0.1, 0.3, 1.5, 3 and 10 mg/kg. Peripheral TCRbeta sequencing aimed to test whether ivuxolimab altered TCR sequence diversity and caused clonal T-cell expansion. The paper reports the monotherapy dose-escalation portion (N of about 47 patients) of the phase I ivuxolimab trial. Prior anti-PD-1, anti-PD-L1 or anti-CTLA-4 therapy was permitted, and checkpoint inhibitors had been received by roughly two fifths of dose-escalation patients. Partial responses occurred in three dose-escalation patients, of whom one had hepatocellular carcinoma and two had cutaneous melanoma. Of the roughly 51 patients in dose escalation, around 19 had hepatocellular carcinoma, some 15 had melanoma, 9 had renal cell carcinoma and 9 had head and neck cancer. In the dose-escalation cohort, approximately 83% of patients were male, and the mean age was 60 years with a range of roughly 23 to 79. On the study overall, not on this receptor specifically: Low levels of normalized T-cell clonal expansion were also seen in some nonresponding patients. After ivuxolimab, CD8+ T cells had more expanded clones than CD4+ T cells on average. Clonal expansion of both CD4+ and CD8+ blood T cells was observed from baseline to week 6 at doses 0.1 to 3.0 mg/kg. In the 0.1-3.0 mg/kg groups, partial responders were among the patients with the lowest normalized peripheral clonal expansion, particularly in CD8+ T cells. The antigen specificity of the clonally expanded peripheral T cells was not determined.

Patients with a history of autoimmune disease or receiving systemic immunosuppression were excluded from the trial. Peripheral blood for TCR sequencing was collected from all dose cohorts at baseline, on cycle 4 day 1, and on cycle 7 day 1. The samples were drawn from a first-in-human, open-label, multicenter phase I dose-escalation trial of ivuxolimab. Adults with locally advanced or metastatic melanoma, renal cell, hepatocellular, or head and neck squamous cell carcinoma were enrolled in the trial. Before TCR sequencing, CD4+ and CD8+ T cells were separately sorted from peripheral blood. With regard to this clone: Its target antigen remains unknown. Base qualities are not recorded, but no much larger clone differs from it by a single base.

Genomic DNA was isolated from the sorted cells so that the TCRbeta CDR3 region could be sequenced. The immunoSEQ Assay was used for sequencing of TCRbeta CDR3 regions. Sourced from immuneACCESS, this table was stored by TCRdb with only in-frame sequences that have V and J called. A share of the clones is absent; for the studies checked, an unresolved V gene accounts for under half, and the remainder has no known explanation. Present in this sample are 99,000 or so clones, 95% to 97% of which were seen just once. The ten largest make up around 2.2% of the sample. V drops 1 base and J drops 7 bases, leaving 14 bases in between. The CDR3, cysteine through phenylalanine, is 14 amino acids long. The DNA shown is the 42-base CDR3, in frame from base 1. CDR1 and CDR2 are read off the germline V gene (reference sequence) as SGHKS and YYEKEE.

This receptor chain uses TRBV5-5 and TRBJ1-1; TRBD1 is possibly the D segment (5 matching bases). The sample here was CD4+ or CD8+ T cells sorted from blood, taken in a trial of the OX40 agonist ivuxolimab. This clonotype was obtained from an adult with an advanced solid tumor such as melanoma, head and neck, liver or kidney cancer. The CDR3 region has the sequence CASSLWARGGEAFF. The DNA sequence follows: TGTGCCAGCAGCTTGTGGGCCCGTGGGGGTGAAGCTTTCTTT. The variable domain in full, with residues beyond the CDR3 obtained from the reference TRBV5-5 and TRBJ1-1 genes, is DAGVTQSPTHLIKTRGQQVTLRCSPISGHKSVSWYQQVLGQGPQFIFQYYEKEERGRGNFPDRFSARQFPNYSSELNVNALLLGDSALYLCASSLWARGGEAFFGQGTRLTVV.